This record covers a single T cell receptor (beta chain). Its specificity is unknown. The data stem from a study of T cell responses to AZD1222 COVID-19 vaccine. Study observations and caveats: Increases in Spike-specific TCR breadth and depth were seen after two AZD1222 doses. Females made up more of the donors, who were largely white British, and clonal diversity may have come out too low. Unmutated variant regions are reportedly the target of nearly half of TCRs that are spike-specific.

Germline CDR1 and CDR2: SGHAT and FQNNGV. CDR3 length: 13 amino acids. Trimming shortened V by 6 bases and J by 3 bases, and 12 bases separated the two germline ends. Repertoires were generated with immunoSEQ multiplex PCR, while TCRdb's copy carries only in-frame clones and drops some. The sample carries roughly 130,000 clones, 91% recorded once. The material sequenced was peripheral blood, taken 28 days after the second dose of the MenACWY control vaccine. This clonotype was obtained from an adult who received the MenACWY meningococcal vaccine as a control. The rearrangement uses TRBV11-2 and TRBJ2-7, with D perhaps TRBD1 or TRBD2 (6 bases each). The CDR3 loop is CASSRGGGYEQYF. The DNA of the CDR3 is TGTGCCAGCAGTAGAGGAGGGGGCTACGAGCAGTACTTC. Drawing the rest from reference TRBV11-2 and TRBJ2-7, the complete variable domain is EAGVAQSPRYKIIEKRQSVAFWCNPISGHATLYWYQQILGQGPKLLIQFQNNGVVDDSQLPKDRFSAERLKGVDSTLKIQPAKLEDSAVYLCASSRGGGYEQYFGPGTRLTVT.